This entry lists 7 T cell receptor beta chains sequenced from one sample in a study of T cells in Graves' hyperthyroidism and ophthalmopathy. What was amplified from RNA transcripts were TCR beta CDR3 regions. The HTBI set primed first-round TCR CDR3 RT-PCR. TCRdb reprocessed the multiplex PCR reads via MiXCR and lists one record per CDR3 protein. The top ten hold around 19% of the sample, which has around 580,000 distinct CDR3 sequences, 15% to 20% seen once. The sample consisted of blood. These receptors were collected from a woman in her late teens or twenties with Graves' hyperthyroidism.

This clonotype was observed a few times. The rearrangement links TRBV28 to TRBJ1-5; D call uncertain. This CDR3 has 15 amino acids. V was cut by 0 bases and J by 2 bases, with 8 bases left in between. Germline-derived CDR1 and CDR2 are MDHEN and SYDVKM. The CDR3 spells CASSLWAGGNQPQHF. CDR3 DNA: TGTGCCAGCAGTTTATGGGCGGGTGGCAATCAGCCCCAGCATTTT.

This clonotype has ten or more counts. This rearrangement joins TRBV2 to TRBJ2-2; possible D gene TRBD1, 5 bases. CDR1 is SNHLY, CDR2 FYNNEI, per germline. The CDR3 spans 15 residues. Trimming took 5 bases from V and 4 from J, leaving 14 bases between them. CDR3 nucleotides: TGTGCCAGCAGTCTACTGACAGTTCCCACCGGGGAGCTGTTTTTT. It specifies CASSLLTVPTGELFF.

This clonotype was recorded many times. The rearrangement joins TRBV2 to TRBJ2-3; TRBD1 aligns across 8 bases. Germline CDR1 and CDR2: SNHLY and FYNNEI. This CDR3 region has 15 residues. J was trimmed by 0 bases and V by 4 bases; bases with no gene match: 3. The CDR3 loop reads CASSGRQGSTDTQYF. Written as DNA, the CDR3 is TGTGCCAGCAGTGGCCGACAGGGGAGCACAGATACGCAGTATTTT.

The chain has TRBV5-1 and TRBJ2-7; a possible D gene is TRBD1 (6 bases). CDR1 and CDR2 (germline): SGHRS, YFSETQ. V lost 0 bases, J lost 7 bases, and 14 bases lay in between. This CDR3 has 14 amino acids. The CDR3 loop reads CASSLEQGRREQYF. CDR3 nucleotides: TGCGCCAGCAGCTTGGAACAGGGCCGTAGGGAGCAGTACTTC.

This clonotype was seen ten or more times. This chain links TRBV20-1 with TRBJ2-1; possible D gene TRBD2, 5 bases. The ends were cut back, 5 bases at V and 6 bases at J, with 11 bases in the middle. CDR3 size: 12 residues. Germline V gives CDR1 DFQATT, CDR2 SNEGSKA (reference sequence). The CDR3 here is CSAHRTFNEQFF. The CDR3, as DNA: TGCAGTGCTCACCGGACTTTCAATGAGCAGTTCTTC.

In its sample, this clonotype was seen many times. CDR3 in DNA: TGTGCCAGCAGCCCACTACGGGACGGCCTAACGTATGGCTACACCTTC. This sequence encodes CASSPLRDGLTYGYTF. The chain employs TRBV5-8 and TRBJ1-2, with a tentative D call TRBD1 (5 bases). Deletions cut 4 bases from V and 5 bases from J, with 21 bases between. There are 16 residues in the CDR3. In germline, CDR1 is SGHTS, CDR2 YDEGEE.

The sample holds many counts of this clonotype. V usage is TRBV20-1 and J usage is TRBJ2-7; D is ambiguous. The CDR3 is 12 amino acids. The V and J ends lost 5 bases and 3 bases respectively, with 11 bases between them. Germline V gene data show CDR1 as DFQATT and CDR2 as SNEGSKA (reference sequence). The CDR3 protein is CSAGNYLYEQYF. CDR3 DNA: TGCAGTGCTGGAAACTACCTCTACGAGCAGTACTTC.